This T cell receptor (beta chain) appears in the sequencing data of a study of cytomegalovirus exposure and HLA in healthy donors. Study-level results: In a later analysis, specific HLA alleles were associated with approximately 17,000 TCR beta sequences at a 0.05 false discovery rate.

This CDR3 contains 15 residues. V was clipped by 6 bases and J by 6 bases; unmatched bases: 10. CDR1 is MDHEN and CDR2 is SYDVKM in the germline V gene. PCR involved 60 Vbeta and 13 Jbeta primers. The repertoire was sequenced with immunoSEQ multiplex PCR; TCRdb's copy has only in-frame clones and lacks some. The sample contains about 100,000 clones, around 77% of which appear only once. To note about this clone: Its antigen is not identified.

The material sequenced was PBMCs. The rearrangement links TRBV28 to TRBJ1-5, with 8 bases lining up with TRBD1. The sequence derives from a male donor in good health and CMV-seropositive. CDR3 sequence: CASSQTGTGLQPQHF. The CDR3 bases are TGTGCCAGCAGCCAAACCGGGACAGGTCTTCAGCCCCAGCATTTT.